Below, one TCR beta chain is given with its context. This sample was taken from a study of Ad26.COV2.S vaccination and SARS-CoV-2 variants. The table came from immunoSEQ multiplex PCR; TCRdb's copy has only in-frame clones and leaves some out. This table holds about 400,000 clones, 70% to 90% found once. V was cut by 2 bases and J by 4 bases, with 21 bases left in between. Germline CDR1 is MGHRA and CDR2 is YSYEKL. This CDR3 spans 18 amino acids. Stated treatment: some 20 received Ad26.COV2.S at low or high dose, single or two shots; 5 received placebo; per-sample allocation not given. Samples came from day 63 after the first vaccine or placebo injection.

The sequenced sample was peripheral blood, obtained in a trial of Ad26.COV2.S vaccine versus placebo. The genes are TRBV4-1 and TRBJ1-3, with D tentatively TRBD1 (6 bases). The clonotype comes from a person between 18 and 60 years old who received the Ad26.COV2.S COVID-19 vaccine or a placebo. CDR3 bases: TGCGCCAGCAGCCAACAACCGGGGGGACACCTACAAGGAAACACCATATATTTT. It yields the protein CASSQQPGGHLQGNTIYF.